The 31 T cell receptor beta chains presented below share a single source sample, sequenced in a study of early stage breast cancer tumors. TCRdb's copy holds only in-frame clones and misses some; the assay was immunoSEQ multiplex PCR. The sample has approximately 39,000 clones; approximately 74% are singletons. The sample taken for sequencing was blood. These receptors all come from a person between 60 and 69 years old with breast cancer.

This clone was seen a few times. The chain is built from TRBV28 and TRBJ1-3; tentatively, D is TRBD1 (5 bases). The germline V gene has CDR1 MDHEN and CDR2 SYDVKM. The CDR3 runs to 12 residues. Trimming cost V 6 bases and J 5 bases, with 8 bases left between them. The CDR3 loop reads CASRGRRNTIYF. The CDR3 nucleotides are TGTGCCAGCAGGGGGCGAAGAAACACCATATATTTT.

A single count supports this clone. This chain links TRBV21-1 with TRBJ2-7; TRBD1 was called by the table and not checked on the DNA. TRBV21-1 is flagged as a pseudogene. The CDR3 is made up of 15 amino acids. The CDR3 DNA is TGTGCCAGCAGCAAAGACAGGGGGGAAGACTACGAGCAGTACTTC. It encodes CASSKDRGEDYEQYF.

The CDR3 reads CASSYIQGATDTQYF. DNA of the CDR3: TGTGCCAGCAGTTACATTCAGGGGGCGACAGATACGCAGTATTTT. This rearrangement joins TRBV6-5 to TRBJ2-3, with 8 bases that match TRBD1. The V gene end was trimmed by 2 bases and the J gene end by 3 bases; junction bases not matched to a gene: 4. This CDR3 comprises 15 residues. Germline V gene lookup returns CDR1 MNHEY and CDR2 SVGAGI.

The V call is TRBV7-6, the J call TRBJ1-1, with TRBD1 matching 7 bases. V lost 1 base, J lost 3 bases, and 2 bases stayed unmatched. The CDR3 totals 14 residues. Looked up from germline, CDR1 is SGHVS and CDR2 is FNYEAQ. In nucleotides, the CDR3 is TGTGCCAGCAGCTTAGGGGGACAGTACACTGAAGCTTTCTTT. The encoded protein is CASSLGGQYTEAFF.

The chain couples TRBV6-1 to TRBJ2-4; no firm D call. Trimming cost V 1 base and J 0 bases, with 10 bases left between them. The CDR3 loop spans 16 amino acids. The V gene's germline CDR1 is MNHNS and CDR2 SASEGT. The CDR3 nucleotides read TGTGCCAGCAGTGAAGGGCCCACCTCAGCCAAAAACATTCAGTACTTC. It codes for CASSEGPTSAKNIQYF.

The chain has TRBV9 and TRBJ2-1; 10 nucleotides align to TRBD2. Germline values: CDR1 SGDLS, CDR2 YYNGEE. The CDR3 contains 16 residues. J lost 3 bases, V lost 2 bases, and 5 bases had no gene match. CDR3 sequence reads: CASSVRSGGIYNEQFF. The CDR3 DNA follows: TGTGCCAGCAGCGTCCGTAGCGGGGGGATCTACAATGAGCAGTTCTTC.

A single count supports this clone. The chain recombines TRBV6-1 with TRBJ2-4, with 9 bases aligning to TRBD1. This CDR3 region has 16 residues. V gave up 4 bases and J gave up 4 bases; unmatched junction bases: 8. The germline gives CDR1 MNHNS, CDR2 SASEGT. CDR3 loop: CASSGRDRDPKNIQYF. The CDR3 DNA reads TGTGCCAGCAGTGGCCGGGACAGGGATCCAAAAAACATTCAGTACTTC.

This chain connects TRBV19 to TRBJ1-5; 7 bases map to TRBD1. Losses at the gene ends were 6 bases for V and 6 bases for J; bases not matched to a gene: 8. The CDR3 is 14 residues long. From germline, CDR1 is LNHDA and CDR2 SQIVND (reference sequence). The CDR3 sequence is CASRPTGRIQPQHF. CDR3 coding DNA: TGTGCCAGTAGACCGACAGGGCGAATTCAGCCCCAGCATTTT.

The genes are TRBV5-1 and TRBJ1-4; TRBD1 is a possible D gene (5 bases). The germline V gene has CDR1 SGHRS and CDR2 YFSETQ. The CDR3 runs 17 residues. V was trimmed by 2 bases and J by 0 bases, leaving 14 bases between them. In DNA, the CDR3 is TGCGCCAGCAGCTTAGGGCAGGGCCCTGCAACTAATGAAAAACTGTTTTTT. The encoded protein is CASSLGQGPATNEKLFF.

The rearrangement uses TRBV7-9 and TRBJ2-1, with a possible D match to TRBD2 (6 bases). Germline values: CDR1 SEHNR, CDR2 FQNEAQ (reference sequence). The CDR3 runs to 13 residues. The ends were cut back, 3 bases at V and 7 bases at J, with 10 bases in the middle. Here the CDR3 reads CASSLSAGNEQFF. The CDR3 nucleotides are TGTGCCAGCAGCTTGAGTGCGGGGAATGAGCAGTTCTTC.

The chain recombines TRBV9 with TRBJ1-2; D uncertain. Germline lookup yields CDR1 SGDLS and CDR2 YYNGEE. Trimming removed 0 bases at V and 7 bases at J, with 13 bases between. This CDR3 has 14 residues. CDR3 sequence (DNA): TGTGCCAGCAGCGTAGCCCAGACAAGCCTTGGCTACACCTTC. It encodes CASSVAQTSLGYTF.

This clone appeared a few times. The genes are TRBV14 and TRBJ2-7; no clear D. Germline V gene sequence: CDR1 SGHDN, CDR2 FVKESK. CDR3 length: 12 residues. V shed 0 bases and J shed 2 bases, with 2 bases lying between them. CDR3 coding DNA: TGTGCCAGCAGCCAAGACCCCTACGAGCAGTACTTC. Translation: CASSQDPYEQYF.

The chain recombines TRBV10-3 with TRBJ2-1, with 10 bases aligning to TRBD1. The germline V gene encodes CDR1 ENHRY and CDR2 SYGVKD. V trimming: 6 bases; J trimming: 5 bases; junction bases outside the gene matches: 4. The CDR3 is 14 amino acids. Written as DNA, the CDR3 is TGTGCCATCAGAACCGGGACAGGGGACAATGAGCAGTTCTTC. Protein sequence: CAIRTGTGDNEQFF.

This rearrangement joins TRBV5-1 to TRBJ1-1; a weak D match, TRBD1 (5 bases). The germline V gene encodes CDR1 SGHRS and CDR2 YFSETQ. The CDR3 length is 12 residues. The V end lost 5 bases, the J end lost 7 bases, and 12 bases lay between the germline ends. This CDR3 is CASRREGIEAFF. DNA of the CDR3: TGCGCCAGCAGGAGGGAGGGGATTGAAGCTTTCTTT.

The V gene is TRBV6-5, the J gene TRBJ1-4; D is uncertain. Germline values: CDR1 MNHEY, CDR2 SVGAGI. There are 13 residues in the CDR3. V lost 2 bases and J 3 bases, leaving 4 bases between the germline ends. The CDR3 loop reads CASSYRANEKLFF. The CDR3 DNA sequence: TGTGCCAGCAGTTACAGGGCTAATGAAAAACTGTTTTTT.

This chain uses TRBV7-9 with TRBJ2-2; D possibly corresponds to TRBD2 (7 bases). The germline V gene encodes CDR1 SEHNR and CDR2 FQNEAQ (reference sequence). The CDR3 runs to 15 residues. V was trimmed by 3 bases and J by 3 bases, leaving 11 bases between them. CDR3 sequence reads: CASSFSGGYTGELFF. In DNA, the CDR3 is TGTGCCAGCAGCTTCTCGGGGGGCTACACCGGGGAGCTGTTTTTT. Full variable domain (outside the CDR3, taken from reference TRBV7-9 and TRBJ2-2): DTGVSQNPRHKITKRGQNVTFRCDPISEHNRLYWYRQTLGQGPEFLTYFQNEAQLEKSRLLSDRFSAERPKGSFSTLEIQRTEQGDSAMYLCASSFSGGYTGELFFGEGSRLTVL.

This clone has just one count. V usage is TRBV6-5 and J usage is TRBJ1-4, with unresolved D. Trimming removed 2 bases at V and 8 bases at J, with 12 bases between. This CDR3 has 14 residues. Germline V gives CDR1 MNHEY, CDR2 SVGAGI. The CDR3 sequence: CASSYSELGEKLFF. The CDR3 DNA reads as TGTGCCAGCAGTTACAGTGAATTAGGGGAAAAACTGTTTTTT.

About this clone: Different DNA sequences within this sample yield the same CDR3. The chain has TRBV28 and TRBJ1-5; possibly TRBD1 for D (6 bases). Between the trimmed V and J ends, which lost 3 bases and 3 bases, there was a span of 12 bases. The CDR3 runs 15 residues. Germline assignment: CDR1 MDHEN and CDR2 SYDVKM. The CDR3 spells CASSFAGAFNQPQHF. The CDR3 DNA sequence: TGTGCCAGCAGTTTCGCAGGGGCCTTCAATCAGCCCCAGCATTTT.

The J gene is TRBJ2-7, the V gene TRBV18; D call uncertain. Trimming left V 3 bases short and J 6 bases short, with 6 bases between. The CDR3 has 11 residues. Germline V lookup: CDR1 KGHSH, CDR2 LQKENI. CDR3 loop: CASSPLVEQYF. The DNA of the CDR3 is TGTGCCAGCTCACCGCTCGTCGAGCAGTACTTC.

The chain recombines TRBV28 with TRBJ1-1; D is undetermined. The germline gives CDR1 MDHEN, CDR2 SYDVKM. This CDR3 has 15 amino acids. The V gene lost 1 base and the J gene lost 0 bases, with 9 bases spanning the gap. CDR3 sequence reads: CASSLYRVMNTEAFF. CDR3 nucleotide sequence: TGTGCCAGCAGTTTATATAGGGTCATGAACACTGAAGCTTTCTTT.

This clone was seen only a few times. The chain has TRBV2 and TRBJ1-5, with a weak D call TRBD1 (6 bases). The CDR3 is 15 amino acids. The V and J ends lost 6 bases and 6 bases respectively, with 18 bases between them. Per the germline V gene, CDR1 is SNHLY and CDR2 is FYNNEI. CDR3 coding DNA: TGTGCCAGCAGGAAGGACCAGGGGAGAGGTCAGCCCCAGCATTTT. Translation: CASRKDQGRGQPQHF.

This chain uses TRBV5-5 with TRBJ1-2; D remains ambiguous. Germline V lookup: CDR1 SGHKS, CDR2 YYEKEE (reference sequence). The CDR3 runs to 13 residues. V was trimmed by 2 bases and J by 2 bases, leaving 7 bases between them. Written as DNA, the CDR3 is TGTGCCAGCAGCTTAAACGGGAACTATGGCTACACCTTC. This gives the protein CASSLNGNYGYTF.

This clone came up a few times. The chain combines TRBV6-1 with TRBJ2-7; D is ambiguous. The CDR3 length is 12 residues. Between the trimmed V and J ends, which lost 3 bases and 2 bases, there was a span of 5 bases. Looked up from germline, CDR1 is MNHNS and CDR2 is SASEGT. The CDR3 DNA follows: TGTGCCAGCAGTGAGCAGGCCTACGAGCAGTACTTC. Protein product: CASSEQAYEQYF.

The chain carries TRBV2 and TRBJ2-2; D gene uncertain. The germline V gene encodes CDR1 SNHLY and CDR2 FYNNEI. Trimming removed 4 bases from V and 0 bases from J, with 6 bases in between. The length of the CDR3 is 14 residues. The chain's CDR3 is CASSARTNTGELFF. In DNA, the CDR3 is TGTGCCAGCAGTGCCAGGACGAACACCGGGGAGCTGTTTTTT.

The chain's CDR3 is CASSLGGGTDTQYF. CDR3 coding DNA: TGTGCCAGCAGCCTGGGGGGGGGCACAGATACGCAGTATTTT. The rearrangement joins TRBV5-6 to TRBJ2-3, with 7 bases that match TRBD2. This CDR3 spans 14 amino acids. Germline V gene sequence: CDR1 SGHDT, CDR2 YYEEEE. Germline trimming cut 4 bases from V and 1 base from J; bases unmatched to any gene: 3.

V usage is TRBV5-5 and J usage is TRBJ1-2; D not resolved. Germline V CDR1 and CDR2: SGHKS, YYEKEE (reference sequence). Trimming took 0 bases from V and 4 from J, leaving 10 bases between them. The CDR3 length is 14 residues. The CDR3 DNA is TGTGCCAGCAGCTTGGTTCACAGCCTCTATGGCTACACCTTC. Translated, it gives CASSLVHSLYGYTF.

V usage is TRBV10-1 and J usage is TRBJ2-1, with D possibly being TRBD2 (6 bases). The germline gives CDR1 WNHNN, CDR2 SYGVQD (reference sequence). This CDR3 spans 12 amino acids. V was pared by 8 bases and J by 9 bases, with 14 bases between. The CDR3 DNA reads TGCGCCAGCGGAAACGGGAGAAGTGAGCAGTTCTTC. It specifies CASGNGRSEQFF.

The chain joins TRBV5-1 to TRBJ2-7; D not certain. The CDR3 contains 13 residues. Trimming cost V 3 bases and J 4 bases, with 11 bases left between them. CDR1 and CDR2 (germline): SGHRS, YFSETQ. CDR3 protein: CASSSRPGYEQYF. CDR3 bases: TGCGCCAGCAGCTCCCGCCCGGGTTACGAGCAGTACTTC.

The chain links TRBV28 to TRBJ2-5; TRBD1 agrees at 7 bases. V shed 11 bases and J 2 bases; nucleotides not matched to a gene: 23. CDR3 length equals 18 residues. Germline CDR1 and CDR2: MDHEN and SYDVKM. The DNA of the CDR3 is TGTGCCCGCCTGAAACCCACCCTACTCGGGACAGTTCAAGAGACCCAGTACTTC. Translating gives CARLKPTLLGTVQETQYF.

The chain employs TRBV10-3 and TRBJ2-1; 15 bases line up with TRBD2. The J segment lost 9 bases and the V segment lost 5 bases, leaving 8 bases of the junction unmatched. The CDR3 length is 16 residues. The germline CDR1 and CDR2 sequences are ENHRY and SYGVKD. The chain's CDR3 is CAISIRTSGGAGEQFF. The DNA for the CDR3 is TGTGCCATCAGTATTCGGACTAGCGGGGGGGCGGGTGAGCAGTTCTTC.

A few counts support this clone. This chain uses TRBV4-1 with TRBJ2-2, with a weak D call TRBD2 (5 bases). Trimming took off 3 bases at V and 7 bases at J, with 6 bases between the two ends. The CDR3 contains 12 residues. Germline CDR1 MGHRA, CDR2 YSYEKL. The CDR3 DNA follows: TGCGCCAGCAGCCAGGGGAGCGGGGAGCTGTTTTTT. It encodes CASSQGSGELFF.